This T cell receptor beta chain was documented in a study of cytomegalovirus exposure and HLA in healthy donors (dated by TCRdb to about 2017). Context from the whole study: An earlier analysis of approximately 640 of the donors reported approximately 300 Gb of sequence data and some 120 million unique TCR beta sequences from roughly 180 million T cells. In a later analysis, previously published TCR beta repertoires from fewer than 750 donors were re-analyzed and high-resolution HLA genotyping was added so that TCR occurrence patterns could be studied. About five DR-DQ haplotypes were treated as single units for association and clustering because of strong linkage in the cohort. Donor age, sex, ethnicity and CMV serostatus were compiled alongside the repertoire data. Along with the approximately 650-subject first cohort, a separate validation cohort of over a hundred different subjects was used. HLA typing covered class I and class II loci at four-digit resolution. Among almost 400 genotyped donors of the cohort, an average of around 240,000 unique TCR beta nucleotide sequences were sequenced per donor, roughly 18% of them non-productive. The study profiled the T cell repertoires of fewer than 850 subjects by immunosequencing and related them to cytomegalovirus serostatus. The number of donors typed differed by locus, with about 629-640 for A, B, C, DRB1 and DQB1, 522 for DQA1, some 570 for DPA1, and 472 for DPB1. An early release covering just under 650 HLA-typed donors comprised about 310 gigabases of sequencing data and approximately 80 million unique TCR sequences. In an earlier analysis of more than 550 of the donors, high-throughput TCR beta sequencing was used to judge whether each TCR beta V gene segment behaved as functional or pseudogenic. To predict cytomegalovirus infection status, the study combined high-throughput TCR immunosequencing, statistical association of individual TCRs with disease status, and machine learning. In a later genetic analysis, genome-wide SNP genotypes for about three fifths of the 666 donors were used, and that subset was treated as a discovery cohort. The study was designed to test whether signatures of past pathogen exposure could be identified by cataloging public T cell receptors. The later analysis used no new phenotypic data to find candidate immune exposures, relying instead on TCR beta sequences and their occurrence across donors. The genetic ancestry cluster associated with self-reported Caucasian donors included over 80% of the roughly 380 genotyped donors. Every discovery cohort repertoire had been produced on one sequencing platform.

Comments on this clone: Its antigen is unknown. One base away there is no much larger clone; base qualities are not given.

The cohort was made up of 650 to 700 healthy bone marrow donors. Cohort members were all nominally healthy when sampled, although unrecorded immune exposures were likely present. The donor tested CMV seropositive, placing the donor among the 250 to 350 seropositive members of the cohort. Each donor provided a peripheral blood sample, and peripheral blood mononuclear cells were used for TCR beta sequencing. The Qiagen DNeasy Blood Extraction Kit was used to extract genomic DNA from the blood cell samples. The study at large found these results: The sequencing pipeline was judged likely to have produced a cluster of highly shared sequence variants as a technical artifact. Presence/absence analyses assumed roughly uniform sequencing depth across donors, an assumption that may not hold. Correlated functional status among segregating V segments might reflect linkage disequilibrium, but an unknown experimental factor could not be ruled out. A later analysis reported that several top co-occurrence clusters appeared linked to parvovirus B19, influenza, CMV and Epstein-Barr virus. According to the authors, the approach could potentially be generalized to other disease states and immunological phenotypes. In an earlier analysis of 587 of the donors, most TCR beta V segments appeared in productive rearrangements about 87% or about 30% of the time, broadly matching IMGT annotations. A further reported finding was that TCR beta sequences accurately predicted the HLA-A and HLA-B alleles for most subjects in the first cohort. In a later analysis, most CMV-associated TCR beta chains were found to appear HLA-restricted, with HLA associations seemingly driven largely by CMV exposure. In a later analysis, HLA-associated TCR beta chains were found to be more clonally expanded and to have lower generation probabilities than equally common non-associated chains. HLA typing was unavailable for some donors at each locus, so association tests used only the typed subset. Assigning TCR associations to individual alleles was difficult when HLA alleles, especially DR and DQ, strongly co-occurred. While some public TCRs were present in many individuals, most TCR sequences turned up only very rarely across donors. A total of roughly 160 TCR beta chains were listed by the study as associated with cytomegalovirus. According to a later analysis, TCR association rates differed among HLA loci, with DRB1 alleles showing the most associated TCRs and HLA-C alleles showing the fewest. Only TCR beta chains were sequenced in this cohort, and the absence of alpha or paired-chain data limited detectable features. Because counts were too low, some 16 rarely observed V segments, including chromosome 9 orphons, were excluded from the earlier analysis of several hundred of the donors. An association between a missense DCLRE1C variant and V-gene and J-gene trimming of TCR beta chains was found in a later genetic analysis and replicated in an independent cohort. The classifier was reported to diagnose cytomegalovirus status with high specificity and sensitivity in both the original and validation cohorts. A few of the identified cytomegalovirus-associated TCR beta chains were confirmed in vitro to be specific for cytomegalovirus antigens. For the cohort, immune exposure information was limited to CMV serostatus. At a false discovery rate of 0.05, a later analysis linked some 18,000 TCR beta sequences to specific HLA alleles. According to a later genetic analysis, donors in an Asian-associated ancestry cluster had fewer N-insertions in productive TCRs than the approximately 650-donor mean.

Libraries were constructed by the immunoSEQ multiplex PCR assay. For the multiplex PCR, a mixture combining 60 forward primers for TCR Vbeta segments and 13 reverse primers for TCR Jbeta segments was used. Amplification of the CDR3 region of rearranged TCR beta genes was performed with a multiplex PCR assay on genomic DNA. On the Illumina HiSeq System, the amplified TCR beta libraries were sequenced as 87-base-pair reads. On the study's bioinformatics: In a later analysis, approximately 74 million unique TCR beta chains were counted across the 500 to 850 repertoires, and roughly 11 million of these chains were shared by at least two donors. A nearest-neighbor algorithm error-corrected the raw reads and collapsed the reads into unique sequences, merging closely related sequences to remove PCR and sequencing errors. To assign V, D and J gene segments, CDR3 sequences were aligned to IMGT reference sequences. For a sequence to be retained, a match of at least six nucleotides was required to both a V gene segment and a J gene segment. A rearrangement counted as productive if the CDR3 had no stop codons and remained in frame with V and J, and every other rearrangement counted as non-productive. CDR3 was defined according to IMGT convention as the region running from the second conserved V-encoded cysteine to the conserved J-encoded phenylalanine. The earlier analysis of fewer than 700 of the donors excluded sequences that lacked an unambiguous match to a single V gene segment. In an earlier analysis of about 590 of the donors, a V segment was called functional when productive rearrangements were above 56.7%, and segregating when the standard deviation between donors exceeded 5%. A statistical classification framework was developed to diagnose cytomegalovirus status using the catalog of TCR beta chain sequences. In a later analysis, V and J genes were assigned by comparing TCR nucleotide sequences against IMGT/GENE-DB human TR gene sequences. A later analysis assigned CDR3 sequences and most-parsimonious VDJ recombination scenarios with the TCRdist pipeline. A later analysis defined each TCR beta chain by its CDR3 amino acid sequence plus V-gene family, and excluded reads lacking a unique V-gene family. A later analysis removed several hundred highly shared, low-generation-probability nucleotide sequences to deal with suspected cross-contamination and a sequencing artifact. In a later analysis, a clonal expansion index was calculated for each public chain from normalized within-repertoire ranks of inferred template counts. In a later analysis, generation probabilities were computed using a VDJ recombination model fitted to out-of-frame rearrangements, and the results were checked against IGoR. A later analysis scored TCR-TCR, TCR-HLA and TCR-CMV co-occurrence with hypergeometric tests, applying a repertoire-size bias correction to TCR pairs. To estimate false discovery rates, a later analysis permuted the HLA or CMV assignments 20 times. In a later analysis, co-occurring TCRs were grouped using DBSCAN, and TCRdist sequence similarity was added for clustering within HLA-allele-positive subsets. Repertoires with fewer than 30,000 or more than 120,000 public chains were left out of co-occurrence clustering, as were about 5 repertoires with anomalous nucleotide sharing. The clones in this table, taken by TCRdb from immuneACCESS, are in-frame only. Not every clone is retained; where verified, under half of the shortfall comes from an unresolved V gene, and the cause of the rest is unknown. V and J calls and clone size come straight from that table; D and trimming were deduced from the DNA. For this sample the table gives some 130,000 clones, of which over 60% were detected only once. The ten largest clonotypes hold less than 1.5% of the sample.

Input material: PBMCs. The TCR sequence derives from a male donor in good health and CMV-seropositive.

CDR3 loop: CASSLEGATGMRTNEKLFF. The DNA sequence reads TGTGCCAGCAGCTTAGAGGGGGCCACAGGGATGAGGACTAATGAAAAACTGTTTTTT. This sequence uses TRBV7-8 and TRBJ1-4, with TRBD1 identical over 7 junction bases. The germline V gene sets CDR1 to SGHVS and CDR2 to FQNEAQ. Its CDR3 holds 19 amino acids, cysteine through phenylalanine. The entry retains the CDR3 DNA only, 57 bases that are in frame from base 1. The germline V end is reduced by 1 base and the J end by 2 bases; junction bases left unmatched: 13.